This T cell receptor (beta chain) was retrieved from a study of shared clonotypes between healthy human individuals. About this clone: Its cognate antigen is unknown. Other DNA sequences in the sample encode the same CDR3.

Naive CD8 cells lacked CD45RO and underwent positive selection for CCR7, leaving out terminally differentiated effector memory CD45RA+ cells. None of the donors, who were healthy HIV-negative adults, had recently had acute infections or vaccinations. V lost 0 bases and J 0 bases, leaving 6 bases between the germline ends. CDR1 and CDR2 (germline): SGHDT, YYEEEE. The CDR3 totals 14 residues. The data were produced by immunoSEQ multiplex PCR, yet TCRdb's version contains in-frame clones alone and is incomplete. This table has about 2.2 million clones, under 95% appearing once. Study findings and constraints: Compared with memory subsets, naive subsets generally had larger estimated richness.

The rearrangement uses TRBV5-6 and TRBJ1-2; no firm D call. The sequencing input was naive CD8+ T cells from PBMCs. The source of this sequence is a man younger than 35 in good health. Some clones in this sample may be carry-over from other donors' samples. This CDR3 is CASSLGDSNYGYTF. The DNA for the CDR3 is TGTGCCAGCAGCTTGGGGGATTCTAACTATGGCTACACCTTC.